These 14 T cell receptor beta chains originate from one sample sequenced in a study of breast tumors, draining lymph nodes, adjacent tissues. One entry per CDR3 protein, called by TCRdb with MiXCR from the multiplex PCR reads. The sample records about 230,000 distinct CDR3 sequences, 32% being singletons. Breast cancer patients provided tissue from their axillary draining lymph nodes. Sequencing was done on a sample of axillary lymph node tissue. The receptor source for this set is a female donor with breast cancer. Some clones in this sample may be carry-over from other donors' samples.

This clonotype has at least ten counts. This chain uses TRBV20-1 with TRBJ1-5; D uncertain. From germline, CDR1 is DFQATT and CDR2 SNEGSKA (reference sequence). The V and J ends lost 0 bases and 3 bases respectively, with 12 bases between them. The CDR3 has 15 amino acids. CDR3: CSARDGGIANQPQHF. CDR3 coding DNA: TGCAGTGCTAGAGATGGAGGAATCGCCAATCAGCCCCAGCATTTT.

This clonotype was picked up many times. V and J are TRBV11-3 and TRBJ2-7; 8 bases are a match to TRBD2. Germline V gene sequence: CDR1 SGHNT, CDR2 YENEEA. V was clipped by 5 bases and J by 9 bases; unmatched bases: 12. There are 14 residues in the CDR3. The CDR3 bases are TGTGCCAGCAGCCTAACGGGACTAGGTCTCGTGCAGTACTTC. It specifies CASSLTGLGLVQYF.

This clonotype was found many times. The chain carries TRBV6-1 and TRBJ2-5; 10 nucleotides align to TRBD1. Trimming cost V 3 bases and J 5 bases; bases outside gene matches: 6. The CDR3 length is 15 residues. Germline assignment: CDR1 MNHNS and CDR2 SASEGT. The CDR3 region has the DNA TGTGCCAGCAGTGAGACAGGGGGCAGGCGGGAGACCCAGTACTTC. Protein sequence: CASSETGGRRETQYF.

This clonotype was detected ten times or more. The chain combines TRBV6-2 or TRBV6-3 with TRBJ1-2; TRBD1 matches at 7 bases. Germline V gene lookup returns CDR1 MNHEY and CDR2 SVGEGT. Trimming at V came to 0 bases and at J to 3 bases, leaving 10 bases not matched to a gene. CDR3 length: 17 amino acids. For the CDR3, the DNA is TGTGCCAGCAGTTACTCCCGGGACAGCCAAGAGGACTATGGCTACACCTTC. This encodes CASSYSRDSQEDYGYTF.

This clonotype occurred many times. The J gene is TRBJ2-3, the V gene TRBV19, with D possibly being TRBD1 or TRBD2 (5 bases each). The CDR3 spans 14 residues. The V and J ends lost 5 bases and 4 bases respectively, with 13 bases between them. Looked up from germline, CDR1 is LNHDA and CDR2 is SQIVND (reference sequence). This CDR3 reads CASSSGTVSDTQYF. The CDR3 bases are TGTGCCAGTAGTTCCGGGACGGTATCAGATACGCAGTATTTT.

This clonotype was seen ten or more times. The chain couples TRBV18 to TRBJ1-2, with TRBD1 as a possible D gene (5 bases). Per germline, CDR1 KGHSH and CDR2 LQKENI. Trimming took 3 bases from V and 5 from J, leaving 10 bases between them. The CDR3 covers 13 residues. CDR3 DNA: TGTGCCAGCTCACCTGACAGCATATATGGCTACACCTTC. It is translated as CASSPDSIYGYTF.

This clonotype was counted a few times. This rearrangement joins TRBV12-3 or TRBV12-4 to TRBJ1-1, with a tentative D call TRBD1 (6 bases). Trimming took off 2 bases at V and 8 bases at J, with 12 bases between the two ends. The CDR3 consists of 13 residues. The CDR3 here is CASSLKEGVEAFF. The CDR3 coding sequence is TGTGCCAGCAGTTTAAAAGAGGGGGTAGAAGCTTTCTTT.

This clonotype has at least ten counts. A read error is possible here, since a much larger clone lies one base away. The chain has TRBV10-3 and TRBJ2-1; 8 bases align to TRBD2. Germline V gene lookup returns CDR1 ENHRY and CDR2 SYGVKD. The CDR3 has 14 amino acids. The CDR3 reads CAISTSGPYNGQFF. The CDR3 DNA follows: TGTGCCATCAGCACTAGCGGACCCTACAATGGGCAGTTCTTC.

Comment on this clonotype: Since a much larger clone is just one base distant, this may be a read error. The chain combines TRBV6-4 with TRBJ2-5, with D maybe TRBD2 (6 bases). The CDR3 has 14 amino acids. The V and J ends lost 5 bases and 3 bases respectively, with 13 bases between them. The germline V gene has CDR1 MRHNA and CDR2 SNTAGT. The CDR3 spells CASSLDSGKETQYF. As DNA, the CDR3 is TGTGCCAGCAGTCTTGATAGCGGTAAAGAGACCCAGTACTTC.

The chain is built from TRBV27 and TRBJ1-2; the D gene is possibly TRBD1 (5 bases). Germline loops: CDR1 MNHEY, CDR2 SMNVEV (reference sequence). V was clipped by 5 bases and J by 9 bases, with 25 bases between them. The length of the CDR3 is 16 residues. The DNA of the CDR3 is TGTGCCAGCAGTCATAGCGGGAGGCGGGACTCTTCGCGCTACACCTTC. Translated, it gives CASSHSGRRDSSRYTF.

The rearrangement uses TRBV2 and TRBJ1-2; perhaps TRBD1 as D (5 bases). The CDR3 runs to 14 residues. The germline V and J ends were trimmed by 4 bases and 7 bases, with 16 bases remaining between them. Per the germline V gene, CDR1 is SNHLY and CDR2 is FYNNEI. The CDR3 loop reads CASSAGALSSGYTF. For the CDR3, the DNA is TGTGCCAGCAGTGCCGGGGCTCTGTCTTCTGGCTACACCTTC.

This chain links TRBV5-1 with TRBJ1-2, with TRBD1 identical over 9 bases. CDR1 and CDR2 from the germline V gene are SGHRS and YFSETQ. The ends lost 0 bases at V and 10 bases at J; junction bases unmatched: 7. CDR3 length equals 14 residues. The CDR3 spells CASSLGDREVSYTF. The CDR3 DNA reads as TGCGCCAGCAGCTTGGGGGACAGGGAAGTATCCTACACCTTC.

The table lists this clonotype with many counts. The CDR3, as DNA: TGTGCCAGCAGTTACGGCGGTCTACCTAATGAAAAACTGTTTTTT. Its translation: CASSYGGLPNEKLFF. The chain carries TRBV6-5 and TRBJ1-4; D gene ambiguous. CDR1 MNHEY and CDR2 SVGAGI come from the germline V gene. Trimming pared 2 bases from V and 3 bases from J, leaving 10 bases between. The CDR3 extends over 15 amino acids.

Points on this clonotype: The DNA is left out, because the CDR3 cannot be placed on it with certainty; the CDR3 is given as TCRdb lists it. The CDR3 sequence: CASSFYICSVRSGRATETQYF. The chain employs TRBV7-6 and TRBJ2-5; the table's TRBD2 call for D was not verified on the DNA. Including both end residues, the CDR3 is 21 amino acids long. CDR1 and CDR2 (germline): SGHVS, FNYEAQ.